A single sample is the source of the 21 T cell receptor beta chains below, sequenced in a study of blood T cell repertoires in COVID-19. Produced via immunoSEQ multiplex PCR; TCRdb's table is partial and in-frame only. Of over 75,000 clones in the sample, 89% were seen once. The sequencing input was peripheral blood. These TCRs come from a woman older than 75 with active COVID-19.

In DNA form, the CDR3 reads TGTGCCAGCAGTTCGGTGGCGCCGGGAGGGGGCTACACCTTC. Protein product: CASSSVAPGGGYTF. This rearrangement joins TRBV28 to TRBJ1-2; no reliable D call. Deletions cut 4 bases from V and 8 bases from J, with 17 bases between. The CDR3 runs to 14 residues. The germline V gene encodes CDR1 MDHEN and CDR2 SYDVKM.

CDR3 nucleotide sequence: TGTGCCACCAGCAGAGACCGGGACAGGAGCTCCTACGAGCAGTACTTC. Translated: CATSRDRDRSSYEQYF. This rearrangement joins TRBV15 to TRBJ2-7, with 8 bases fitting TRBD1. This CDR3 has 16 amino acids. V lost 0 bases and J lost 0; bases outside the gene matches: 4. The germline V gene has CDR1 LNHNV and CDR2 YYDKDF (reference sequence).

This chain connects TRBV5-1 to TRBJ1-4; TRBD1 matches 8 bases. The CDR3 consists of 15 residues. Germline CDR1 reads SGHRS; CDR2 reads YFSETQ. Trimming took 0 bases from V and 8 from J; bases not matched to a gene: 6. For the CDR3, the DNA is TGCGCCAGCAGCTTGGGGGCAGGGGGCTCGGAAAAACTGTTTTTT. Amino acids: CASSLGAGGSEKLFF.

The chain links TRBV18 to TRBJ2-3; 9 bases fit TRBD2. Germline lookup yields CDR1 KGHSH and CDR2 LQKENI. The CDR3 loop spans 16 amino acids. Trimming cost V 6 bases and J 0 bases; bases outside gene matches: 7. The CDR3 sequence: CASSARSGRSTDTQYF. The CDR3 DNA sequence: TGTGCCAGCTCGGCCCGGAGCGGGAGGAGCACAGATACGCAGTATTTT.

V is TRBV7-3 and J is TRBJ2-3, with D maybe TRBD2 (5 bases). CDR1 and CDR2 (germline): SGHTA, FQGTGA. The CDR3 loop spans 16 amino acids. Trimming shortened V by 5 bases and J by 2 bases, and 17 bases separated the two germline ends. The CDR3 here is CASSKVGGGITDTQYF. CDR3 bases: TGTGCCAGCAGCAAAGTTGGCGGAGGTATCACAGATACGCAGTATTTT.

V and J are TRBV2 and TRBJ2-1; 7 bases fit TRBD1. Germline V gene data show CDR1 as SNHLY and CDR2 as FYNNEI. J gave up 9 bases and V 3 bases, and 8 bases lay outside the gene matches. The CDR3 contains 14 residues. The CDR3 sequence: CASSEGRGSIEQFF. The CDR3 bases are TGTGCCAGCAGTGAGGGCAGGGGGTCCATTGAGCAGTTCTTC. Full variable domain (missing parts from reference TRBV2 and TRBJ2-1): EPEVTQTPSHQVTQMGQEVILRCVPISNHLYFYWYRQILGQKVEFLVSFYNNEISEKSEIFDDQFSVERPDGSNFTLKIRSTKLEDSAMYFCASSEGRGSIEQFFGPGTRLTVL.

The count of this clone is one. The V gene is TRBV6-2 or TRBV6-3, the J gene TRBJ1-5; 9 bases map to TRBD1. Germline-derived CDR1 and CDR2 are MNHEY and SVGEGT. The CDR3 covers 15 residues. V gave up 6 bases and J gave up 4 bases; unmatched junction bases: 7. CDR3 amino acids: CASSLGQGRNQPQHF. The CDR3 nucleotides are TGTGCCAGCAGCCTGGGACAGGGCCGGAATCAGCCCCAGCATTTT.

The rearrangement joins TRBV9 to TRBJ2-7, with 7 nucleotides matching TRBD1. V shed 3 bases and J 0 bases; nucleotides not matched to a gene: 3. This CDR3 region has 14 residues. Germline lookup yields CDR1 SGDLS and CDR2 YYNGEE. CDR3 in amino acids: CASSGTGTSYEQYF. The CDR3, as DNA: TGTGCCAGCAGCGGGACAGGAACCTCCTACGAGCAGTACTTC.

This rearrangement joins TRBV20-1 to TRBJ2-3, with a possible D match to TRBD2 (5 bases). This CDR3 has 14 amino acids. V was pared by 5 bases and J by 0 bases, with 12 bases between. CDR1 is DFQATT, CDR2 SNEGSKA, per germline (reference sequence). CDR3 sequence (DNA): TGCAGTGCTGGTGCGGAGGCCAGCACAGATACGCAGTATTTT. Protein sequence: CSAGAEASTDTQYF.

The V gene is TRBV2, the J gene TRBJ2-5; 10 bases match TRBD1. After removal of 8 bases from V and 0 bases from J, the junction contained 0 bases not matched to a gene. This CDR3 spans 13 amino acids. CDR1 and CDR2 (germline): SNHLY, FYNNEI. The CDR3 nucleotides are TGTGCCAGCGGGACAGGGGACCAAGAGACCCAGTACTTC. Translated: CASGTGDQETQYF.

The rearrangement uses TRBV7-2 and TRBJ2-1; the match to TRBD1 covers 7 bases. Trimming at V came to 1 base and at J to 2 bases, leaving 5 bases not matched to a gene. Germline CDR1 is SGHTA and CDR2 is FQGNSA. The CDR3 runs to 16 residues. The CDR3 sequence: CASSLDRGGTYNEQFF. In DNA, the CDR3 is TGTGCCAGCAGCTTAGACAGGGGTGGTACCTACAATGAGCAGTTCTTC.

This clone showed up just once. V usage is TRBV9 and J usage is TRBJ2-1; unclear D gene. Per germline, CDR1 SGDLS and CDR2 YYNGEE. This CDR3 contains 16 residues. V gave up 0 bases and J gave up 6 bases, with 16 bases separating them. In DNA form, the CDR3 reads TGTGCCAGCAGCGTAGAGGCCAGAGGCGCCGCCAATGAGCAGTTCTTC. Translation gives CASSVEARGAANEQFF.

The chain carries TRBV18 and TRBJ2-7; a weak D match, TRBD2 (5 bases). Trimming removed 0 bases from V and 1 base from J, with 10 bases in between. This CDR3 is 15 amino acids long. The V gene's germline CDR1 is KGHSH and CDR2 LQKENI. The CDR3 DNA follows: TGTGCCAGCTCACCACCTAGCGTTCCGTCCTACGAGCAGTACTTC. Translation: CASSPPSVPSYEQYF.

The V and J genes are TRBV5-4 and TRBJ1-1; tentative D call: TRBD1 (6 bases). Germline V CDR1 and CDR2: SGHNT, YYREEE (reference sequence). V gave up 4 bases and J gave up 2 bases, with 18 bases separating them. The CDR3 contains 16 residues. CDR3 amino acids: CASSEAYKGENTEAFF. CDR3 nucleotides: TGTGCCAGCAGCGAGGCTTATAAGGGGGAAAACACTGAAGCTTTCTTT.

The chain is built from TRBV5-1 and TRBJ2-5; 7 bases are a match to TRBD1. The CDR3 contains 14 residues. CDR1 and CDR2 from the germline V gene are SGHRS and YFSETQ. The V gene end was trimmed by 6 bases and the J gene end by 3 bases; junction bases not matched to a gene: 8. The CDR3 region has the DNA TGCGCCAGCACCCCCACCGGACAGGAAGAGACCCAGTACTTC. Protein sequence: CASTPTGQEETQYF.

The DNA for the CDR3 is TGTGCCAGCAGCCCGTTAGCAAACTATGGCTACACCTTC. Amino acid sequence: CASSPLANYGYTF. The chain joins TRBV11-2 to TRBJ1-2; no definite D call. The germline CDR1 and CDR2 sequences are SGHAT and FQNNGV. This CDR3 has 13 amino acids. V gave up 5 bases and J gave up 2 bases, with 9 bases separating them.

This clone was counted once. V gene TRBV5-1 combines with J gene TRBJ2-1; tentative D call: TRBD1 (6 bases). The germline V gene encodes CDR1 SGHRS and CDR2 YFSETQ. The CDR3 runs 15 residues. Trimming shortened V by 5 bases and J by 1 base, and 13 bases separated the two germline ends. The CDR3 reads CASSRGSESYNEQFF. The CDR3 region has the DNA TGCGCCAGCAGTAGGGGGTCCGAATCCTACAATGAGCAGTTCTTC.

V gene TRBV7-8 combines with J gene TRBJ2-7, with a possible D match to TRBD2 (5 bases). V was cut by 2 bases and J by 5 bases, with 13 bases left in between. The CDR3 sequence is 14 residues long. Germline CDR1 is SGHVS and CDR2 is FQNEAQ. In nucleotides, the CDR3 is TGTGCCAGCAGCTTACGAGGCAGACTACACGAGCAGTACTTC. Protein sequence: CASSLRGRLHEQYF.

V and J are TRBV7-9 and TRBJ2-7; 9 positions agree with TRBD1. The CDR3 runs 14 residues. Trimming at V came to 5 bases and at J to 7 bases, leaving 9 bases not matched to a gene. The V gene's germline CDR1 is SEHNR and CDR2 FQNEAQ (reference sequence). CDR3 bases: TGTGCCAGCAGCCCCCGGGACAGGGCCAGGGAGCAGTACTTC. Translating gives CASSPRDRAREQYF.

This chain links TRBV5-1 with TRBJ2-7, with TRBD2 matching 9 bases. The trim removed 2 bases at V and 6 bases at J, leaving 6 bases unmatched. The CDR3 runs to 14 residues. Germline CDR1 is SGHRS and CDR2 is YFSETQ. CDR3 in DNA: TGCGCCAGCAGCTTTAGCGGGAGCGGGCGCGAGCAGTACTTC. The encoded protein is CASSFSGSGREQYF.

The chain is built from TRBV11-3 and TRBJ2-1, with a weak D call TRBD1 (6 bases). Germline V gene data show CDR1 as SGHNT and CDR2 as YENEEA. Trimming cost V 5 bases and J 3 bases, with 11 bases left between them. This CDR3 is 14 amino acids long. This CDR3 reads CASSPGQNYNEQFF. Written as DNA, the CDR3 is TGTGCCAGCAGCCCCGGACAGAACTACAATGAGCAGTTCTTC.